These 29 T cell receptor beta chains came from one sample sequenced in a study of chronic HIV infection and antiretroviral therapy. Each CDR3 protein is one row after TCRdb ran MiXCR on the 5' RACE reads. The table lists 45,000 to 55,000 distinct CDR3 sequences, 15% to 20% of them singletons. The sequencing input was peripheral blood. Receptors were obtained from an adult who had HIV and had not received antiretroviral therapy, or was an uninfected healthy control (not recorded which).

The J gene is TRBJ2-1, the V gene TRBV28; D is perhaps TRBD2 (5 bases). CDR1 is MDHEN and CDR2 is SYDVKM in the germline V gene. The CDR3 spans 15 residues. The V and J ends lost 3 bases and 6 bases respectively, with 15 bases between them. CDR3 residues: CASSFARGSGNEQFF. The CDR3 DNA reads as TGTGCCAGCAGTTTTGCTCGGGGATCGGGCAATGAGCAGTTCTTC.

This clonotype was detected only a few times. The chain recombines TRBV9 with TRBJ2-5; no reliable D call. Trimming removed 4 bases from V and 5 bases from J, with 15 bases in between. The CDR3 is 14 amino acids. The germline CDR1 and CDR2 sequences are SGDLS and YYNGEE. The CDR3: CASSRVWGMETQYF. The CDR3 DNA sequence: TGTGCCAGCAGCAGGGTTTGGGGTATGGAGACCCAGTACTTC.

This chain connects TRBV2 to TRBJ1-1, with D possibly matching TRBD1 (6 bases). The germline V and J ends were trimmed by 4 bases and 4 bases, with 13 bases remaining between them. The V gene's germline CDR1 is SNHLY and CDR2 FYNNEI. The CDR3 extends over 14 amino acids. In DNA form, the CDR3 reads TGTGCCAGCAGTGTTGGCAGGGGAGGCACTGAAGCTTTCTTT. Its protein product is CASSVGRGGTEAFF.

The chain employs TRBV27 and TRBJ2-1; 16 positions agree with TRBD2. V shed 3 bases and J 12 bases; nucleotides not matched to a gene: 14. Germline V CDR1 and CDR2: MNHEY, SMNVEV (reference sequence). The CDR3 runs 18 residues. Written as DNA, the CDR3 is TGTGCCAGCAGTTTGGGACTAGCGGGAGGGCCGACCTTCAAGAGGCAGTTCTTC. As protein: CASSLGLAGGPTFKRQFF.

This clonotype has more than one count but fewer than ten. This chain links TRBV29-1 with TRBJ1-4, with D perhaps TRBD1 (5 bases). The germline V gene encodes CDR1 SQVTM and CDR2 ANQGSEA. The CDR3 loop spans 12 amino acids. V lost 3 bases and J lost 8, with 10 bases in between. The CDR3 sequence: CSVEKEGEKLFF. CDR3 DNA: TGCAGCGTTGAGAAGGAGGGGGAAAAACTGTTTTTT.

The sample holds many counts of this clonotype. This rearrangement joins TRBV28 to TRBJ1-1; 8 bases fit TRBD1. V lost 2 bases, J lost 6 bases, and 5 bases stayed unmatched. Germline assignment: CDR1 MDHEN and CDR2 SYDVKM. CDR3 length: 14 residues. CDR3 coding DNA: TGTGCCAGCAGTTTACGGGCAGGGGGCTCTGAAGCTTTCTTT. Translating gives CASSLRAGGSEAFF.

The table lists this clonotype with a few counts. The rearrangement links TRBV25-1 to TRBJ1-1; 7 bases match TRBD1. The junction had 10 bases not matched to a gene; V was cut back by 7 bases and J by 5 bases. The CDR3 has 14 amino acids. CDR1 is MGHDK, CDR2 SYGVNS, per germline. In DNA, the CDR3 is TGTGCCAGCACCCCCAACAGGGGATGGACTGAAGCTTTCTTT. Its translation is CASTPNRGWTEAFF.

This clonotype was found a few times. The rearrangement uses TRBV6-6 and TRBJ2-1, with D possibly matching TRBD1 (8 bases). Germline V CDR1 and CDR2: MNHNY, SVGAGI (reference sequence). Trimming pared 2 bases from V and 3 bases from J, leaving 23 bases between. This CDR3 has 19 residues. CDR3 sequence reads: CASSYPTGDTGGYYNEQFF. The CDR3 DNA reads as TGTGCCAGCAGTTACCCGACAGGGGATACGGGGGGTTACTACAATGAGCAGTTCTTC.

The chain employs TRBV9 and TRBJ2-1; no clear D. CDR1 SGDLS and CDR2 YYNGEE come from the germline V gene. The length of the CDR3 is 14 residues. The ends were cut back, 6 bases at V and 9 bases at J, with 19 bases in the middle. The CDR3 spells CASTPTSGVSEQFF. The CDR3 region has the DNA TGTGCCAGCACCCCTACTTCAGGCGTGAGTGAGCAGTTCTTC.

The chain joins TRBV28 to TRBJ2-1; 7 bases match TRBD2. This CDR3 is 15 amino acids long. Germline CDR1 is MDHEN and CDR2 is SYDVKM. Unmatched junction bases numbered 4, after V lost 5 bases and J lost 0 bases. The CDR3 region is CASSPSGVSYNEQFF. The CDR3 DNA reads TGTGCCAGCAGTCCCAGCGGGGTCTCCTACAATGAGCAGTTCTTC.

This clonotype showed up just a few times. This chain links TRBV20-1 with TRBJ1-6; a possible D gene is TRBD1 (6 bases). The CDR3 loop spans 16 amino acids. Trimming shortened V by 2 bases and J by 8 bases, and 19 bases separated the two germline ends. Germline loops: CDR1 DFQATT, CDR2 SNEGSKA (reference sequence). In DNA form, the CDR3 reads TGCAGTGCTAGACGTTCGGGCAGGGGAGGATATTCACCCCTCCACTTT. Translation: CSARRSGRGGYSPLHF.

There are a few counts of this clonotype. The chain has TRBV27 and TRBJ2-7; perhaps TRBD2 as D (6 bases). This CDR3 is 13 amino acids long. Per germline, CDR1 MNHEY and CDR2 SMNVEV (reference sequence). Trimming took off 6 bases at V and 12 bases at J, with 21 bases between the two ends. Written as DNA, the CDR3 is TGTGCCAGCAGCCGGAATCGGGAGCCGCCAAGGTACTTC. It yields the protein CASSRNREPPRYF.

This clonotype has just a few counts. The rearrangement joins TRBV4-1 to TRBJ2-7; D is uncertain. Trimming pared 0 bases from V and 4 bases from J, leaving 19 bases between. Germline CDR1 MGHRA, CDR2 YSYEKL. CDR3 size: 17 residues. The CDR3 is CASSQDRVGSVLYEQYF. CDR3 DNA: TGCGCCAGCAGCCAAGATCGGGTGGGGTCAGTTCTGTACGAGCAGTACTTC.

This clonotype was counted only a few times. This rearrangement joins TRBV20-1 to TRBJ2-1, with D unclear. With 5 bases removed from V and 10 bases from J, the gap between germline ends came to 9 bases. Germline V CDR1 and CDR2: DFQATT, SNEGSKA (reference sequence). The CDR3 spans 10 residues. The CDR3 loop is CSAPQREQFF. Written as DNA, the CDR3 is TGCAGTGCTCCCCAACGGGAGCAGTTCTTC.

This chain uses TRBV7-2 with TRBJ1-3; a weak D match, TRBD1 (5 bases). Per germline, CDR1 SGHTA and CDR2 FQGNSA. The CDR3 is 17 residues long. The germline V and J ends were trimmed by 3 bases and 2 bases, with 17 bases remaining between them. The CDR3 bases are TGTGCCAGCAGCTTCTCCCACGGGGGAGGAACTGGAAACACCATATATTTT. It yields the protein CASSFSHGGGTGNTIYF. The whole variable domain, remainder taken from reference TRBV7-2 and TRBJ1-3, is GAGVSQSPSNKVTEKGKDVELRCDPISGHTALYWYRQSLGQGLEFLIYFQGNSAPDKSGLPSDRFSAERTGGSVSTLTIQRTQQEDSAVYLCASSFSHGGGTGNTIYFGEGSWLTVV.

This clonotype was seen ten or more times. V is TRBV13 and J is TRBJ2-5; D is unresolved. The germline V gene encodes CDR1 PRHDT and CDR2 FYEKMQ (reference sequence). V was shortened by 1 base and J by 3 bases, with 0 bases between the two germline ends. The CDR3 length is 11 residues. DNA for the CDR3: TGTGCCAGCAGCTTAGAAGAGACCCAGTACTTC. Its protein is CASSLEETQYF.

The V gene is TRBV28, the J gene TRBJ2-4, with TRBD2 matching over 8 bases. V shed 5 bases and J 2 bases; nucleotides not matched to a gene: 2. The CDR3 loop spans 14 amino acids. Germline CDR1 MDHEN, CDR2 SYDVKM. For the CDR3, the DNA is TGTGCCAGCAGTACGGGAGGGACCAAAAACATTCAGTACTTC. Residues: CASSTGGTKNIQYF.

This clonotype was observed a handful of times. J is TRBJ2-1 and V is TRBV2; 8 bases line up with TRBD2. This CDR3 has 15 amino acids. The germline V gene has CDR1 SNHLY and CDR2 FYNNEI. The J segment lost 7 bases and the V segment lost 7 bases, leaving 12 bases of the junction unmatched. The CDR3 bases are TGTGCCAGCAATACACGGGAGGGCCCTCCGAATGAGCAGTTCTTC. This sequence encodes CASNTREGPPNEQFF.

V and J are TRBV5-1 and TRBJ1-1, with D unresolved. V lost 2 bases and J 1 base, leaving 9 bases between the germline ends. CDR3 length equals 14 residues. The germline CDR1 and CDR2 sequences are SGHRS and YFSETQ. This CDR3 reads CASSLLPGNTEAFF. DNA of the CDR3: TGCGCCAGCAGCTTATTACCCGGGAACACTGAAGCTTTCTTT.

The V and J genes are TRBV12-3 or TRBV12-4 and TRBJ2-3; D may be TRBD1 or TRBD2 (6 bases each). V lost 5 bases to trimming and J lost 7 bases, with 25 bases between them. This CDR3 region has 17 residues. Here the CDR3 reads CASSPSKAGTTSYTQYF. The DNA of the CDR3 is TGTGCCAGCAGTCCCTCAAAGGCGGGGACAACTTCTTATACGCAGTATTTT.

The V gene is TRBV4-1, the J gene TRBJ2-1; 9 bases align to TRBD2. Germline V CDR1 and CDR2: MGHRA, YSYEKL. V was clipped by 1 base and J by 6 bases; unmatched bases: 1. The CDR3 runs to 14 residues. DNA of the CDR3: TGCGCCAGCAGCCAAGCGGGACTAGCCAATGAGCAGTTCTTC. Translating gives CASSQAGLANEQFF.

Only a few counts were recorded for this clonotype. V usage is TRBV9 and J usage is TRBJ2-1; the D call may be TRBD1 or TRBD2 (5 bases each). In germline, CDR1 is SGDLS, CDR2 YYNGEE. The V gene lost 3 bases and the J gene lost 3 bases, with 16 bases spanning the gap. CDR3 length: 16 amino acids. CDR3 protein: CASSASPLGLYNEQFF. DNA for the CDR3: TGTGCCAGCAGCGCTAGCCCCCTGGGGCTCTACAATGAGCAGTTCTTC.

This clonotype came up a few times. The chain links TRBV29-1 to TRBJ1-2; perhaps TRBD1 as D (6 bases). With 4 bases removed from V and 3 bases from J, the gap between germline ends came to 12 bases. This CDR3 contains 13 residues. Germline V gene lookup returns CDR1 SQVTM and CDR2 ANQGSEA. The CDR3, as DNA: TGCAGCGTTGTCCCGGACAGTTACTATGGCTACACCTTC. Its protein is CSVVPDSYYGYTF.

This clonotype came up a few times. The chain couples TRBV10-3 to TRBJ2-1, with D possibly matching TRBD2 (6 bases). Germline CDR1 reads ENHRY; CDR2 reads SYGVKD. There are 14 residues in the CDR3. Trimming took 0 bases from V and 8 from J, leaving 11 bases between them. The CDR3 nucleotides read TGTGCCATCAGTGAGTCCGTCGGGGGATATGAGCAGTTCTTC. It yields the protein CAISESVGGYEQFF.

This clonotype appeared a few times. This CDR3 is CSVHPSTSGRSWGTDTQYF. The CDR3 DNA reads as TGCAGCGTTCACCCCTCGACTAGCGGGAGAAGTTGGGGCACAGATACGCAGTATTTT. The chain employs TRBV29-1 and TRBJ2-3; 12 bases are shared with TRBD2. CDR3 length: 19 amino acids. The germline V gene has CDR1 SQVTM and CDR2 ANQGSEA. With V trimmed by 5 bases and J by 1 base, 16 bases remained unmatched.

This clonotype appeared a few times. The CDR3 spells CASSPGTNIQYF. DNA for the CDR3: TGTGCCAGCAGCCCCGGGACAAACATTCAGTACTTC. The chain joins TRBV11-2 to TRBJ2-4, with D perhaps TRBD1 or TRBD2 (5 bases each). The CDR3 runs to 12 residues. Germline V lookup: CDR1 SGHAT, CDR2 FQNNGV. Trimming cost V 5 bases and J 6 bases, with 8 bases left between them.

This clonotype was seen just once. This chain uses TRBV28 with TRBJ2-7; D perhaps matches TRBD2 (6 bases). Germline loops: CDR1 MDHEN, CDR2 SYDVKM. The CDR3 has 14 amino acids. Trimming left V 10 bases short and J 4 bases short, with 20 bases between. Written as DNA, the CDR3 is TGTGCCACCTCAAGGGAGGAACCCTCTTACGAGCAGTACTTC. Translation gives CATSREEPSYEQYF.

The chain has TRBV28 and TRBJ2-2; the D call may be TRBD1 or TRBD2 (5 bases each). The CDR3 totals 12 residues. V was cut by 5 bases and J by 15 bases, with 16 bases left in between. Per the germline V gene, CDR1 is MDHEN and CDR2 is SYDVKM. The CDR3 sequence: CASSLFKGTVFF. For the CDR3, the DNA is TGTGCCAGCAGTCTCTTCAAGGGGACGGTGTTTTTT.

This chain connects TRBV29-1 to TRBJ1-5; 7 bases match TRBD1. V shed 6 bases, J shed 6 bases, and the junction held 8 bases outside the gene matches. In germline, CDR1 is SQVTM, CDR2 ANQGSEA. The CDR3 is made up of 13 amino acids. The CDR3 DNA reads as TGCAGCGTCGAACAGGGGTCCGGTCAGCCCCAGCATTTT. It is translated as CSVEQGSGQPQHF.